Listed below are T cell receptor beta chains from one sample, sequenced in a study of blood T cells in healthy people across ages. TCRdb reprocessed the 5' RACE reads via MiXCR and lists one record per CDR3 protein. The table lists roughly 900,000 distinct CDR3 sequences, roughly 50% of them singletons, with over 10% in the top ten. Sequencing was performed on blood. Receptors were obtained from a man aged 30 to 45 in good health. CDR3s include the opening cysteine and the closing phenylalanine or tryptophan. The D gene is left open where the match is weak. Clone size, where shown, is once, few, many, or a class for clones that have expanded.

TRBD2	.	TRBV5-1	TRBJ2-5	TGCGCCAGCAGCTTGGGGACTAGCAGTGGGCAAGAGACACAGTACTTC	CASSLGTSSGQETQYF
.	.	TRBV7-2	TRBJ1-5	TGTGCCAGCAGCTCCTTGGGAGCCGGGAGCAATCAGCCCCAGCATTTT	CASSSLGAGSNQPQHF
.	.	TRBV3-1	TRBJ1-2	TGTGCCAGCAGCCAAGTGTTTGAGGGGAACTATGGCTACACCTTC	CASSQVFEGNYGYTF
.	few	TRBV6-5	TRBJ2-7	TGTGCCAGCAGTTACGGAAAGGGAATGTCCTACGAGCAGTACTTC	CASSYGKGMSYEQYF
TRBD2	.	TRBV7-2	TRBJ2-5	TGTGCCAGCAGCTCGGCCGGGACTAGAGGCCGGACCCAGTACTTC	CASSSAGTRGRTQYF
TRBD1	few	TRBV12-3/TRBV12-4	TRBJ2-7	TGTGCCAGCAGTGGGACAGGGGGCCCGTACGAGCAGTACTTC	CASSGTGGPYEQYF
.	.	TRBV14	TRBJ2-5	TGTGCCAGCAGCCGAGGGGGACCCCGGGACGGAAGAAATTGGTACCAAGAGACCCAGTACTTC	CASSRGGPRDGRNWYQETQYF
TRBD2	few	TRBV4-2	TRBJ2-4	TGTGCCAGCAGCCAAGGTACTAGCGAGATGAAAAACATTCAGTACTTC	CASSQGTSEMKNIQYF
.	few	TRBV18	TRBJ2-1	TGTGCCAGCTCACCACCGACGGCGACCAATGAGCAGTTCTTC	CASSPPTATNEQFF
.	.	TRBV20-1	TRBJ2-1	TGCAGTGCATCCGAGCAAAGGGGGCAGTTCTTC	CSASEQRGQFF
TRBD1	few	TRBV6-2/TRBV6-3	TRBJ1-1	TGTGCCAGCAGAGACAGGGCGAACACTGAAGCTTTCTTT	CASRDRANTEAFF
.	.	TRBV6-4	TRBJ2-3	TGTGCCAGCAGTGACGGTGAGGGGGGCACAGATACGCAGTATTTT	CASSDGEGGTDTQYF
TRBD1	.	TRBV10-3	TRBJ1-3	TGTGCCATCAGTGAATCCCGACAGGGACGCTCTGGAAACACCATATATTTT	CAISESRQGRSGNTIYF
.	.	TRBV6-6	TRBJ1-2	TGTGCCAGCAGTCTCGGGACACCGGGCTACACCTTC	CASSLGTPGYTF
.	.	TRBV7-8	TRBJ2-5	TGTGCCAGCACCCTACGAAGGCCTTTTCAAGAGACCCAGTACTTC	CASTLRRPFQETQYF
TRBD1	.	TRBV4-1	TRBJ2-5	TGCGCCAGCAGCCAAAGACAGGGGGCTAACAATGAGCAGTACTTC	CASSQRQGANNEQYF
.	.	TRBV6-2/TRBV6-3	TRBJ1-6	TGTGCCAGCCATCGTCCTTCTACAGGTCGAGGGTCACCCTTCCACTTT	CASHRPSTGRGSPFHF
.	.	TRBV7-2	TRBJ1-4	TGTGCCAGCAGCTTAGAGGGCAGGGTGAATGAAAAACTGTTTTTT	CASSLEGRVNEKLFF
.	.	TRBV3-1	TRBJ1-6	TGTGCCAGCACCCACGGAATGGACCTAAATTCACCCCTCCACTTT	CASTHGMDLNSPLHF
.	.	TRBV2	TRBJ1-2	TGTGCCAGCAGTGGGATCGCTAGCACCTTC	CASSGIASTF
.	many	TRBV20-1	TRBJ2-7	TGCAGTGCTAGTTCGAACCCGTCATACGAGCAGTACTTC	CSASSNPSYEQYF
TRBD2	.	TRBV5-6	TRBJ2-3	TGTGCCGGCAGCTTGGCAGCGGGGGTCCCCACAGATACGCAGTATTTT	CAGSLAAGVPTDTQYF